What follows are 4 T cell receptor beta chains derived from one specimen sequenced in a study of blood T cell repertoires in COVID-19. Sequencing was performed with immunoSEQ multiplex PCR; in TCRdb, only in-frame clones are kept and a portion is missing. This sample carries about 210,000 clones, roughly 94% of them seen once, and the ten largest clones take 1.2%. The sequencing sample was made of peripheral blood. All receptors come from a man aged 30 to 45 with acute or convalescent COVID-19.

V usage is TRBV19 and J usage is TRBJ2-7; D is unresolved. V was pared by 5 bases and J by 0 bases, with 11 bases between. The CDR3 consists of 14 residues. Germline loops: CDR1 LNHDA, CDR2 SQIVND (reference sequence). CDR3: CASSQLASSYEQYF. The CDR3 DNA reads TGTGCCAGTAGTCAATTGGCTAGCTCCTACGAGCAGTACTTC.

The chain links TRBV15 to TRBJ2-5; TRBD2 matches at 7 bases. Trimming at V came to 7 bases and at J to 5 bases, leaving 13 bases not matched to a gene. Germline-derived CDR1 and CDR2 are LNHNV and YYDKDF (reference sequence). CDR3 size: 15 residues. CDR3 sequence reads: CATKAVSGGWETQYF. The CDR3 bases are TGTGCCACCAAGGCAGTTTCGGGAGGTTGGGAGACCCAGTACTTC.

CDR3 in DNA: TGCGCCAGCAGCTCCGCAAGAGACTCTGGAAACACCATATATTTT. This encodes CASSSARDSGNTIYF. The chain joins TRBV5-1 to TRBJ1-3; no clear D. V lost 3 bases, J lost 0 bases, and 10 bases lay in between. Germline CDR1 and CDR2: SGHRS and YFSETQ. This CDR3 is 15 amino acids long. Together with reference TRBV5-1 and TRBJ1-3, the CDR3 gives the full variable domain: KAGVTQTPRYLIKTRGQQVTLSCSPISGHRSVSWYQQTPGQGLQFLFEYFSETQRNKGNFPGRFSGRQFSNSRSEMNVSTLELGDSALYLCASSSARDSGNTIYFGEGSWLTVV.

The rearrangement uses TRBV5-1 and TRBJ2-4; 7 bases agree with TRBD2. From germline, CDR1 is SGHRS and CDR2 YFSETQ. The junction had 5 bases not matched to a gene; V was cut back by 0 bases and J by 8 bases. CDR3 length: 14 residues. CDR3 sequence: CASSLGGSVDIQYF. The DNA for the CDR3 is TGCGCCAGCAGCTTGGGCGGGAGCGTGGACATTCAGTACTTC.